This entry lists 24 T cell receptor beta chains sequenced from one sample in a study of T-cell reconstitution after alpha-beta-depleted transplantation in children. The TCRbeta library incorporated unique molecular identifiers. One entry per CDR3 protein, called by TCRdb with MiXCR from the PCR reads. The sample has 280,000 or so distinct CDR3 sequences, 11% seen once. The sequencing used peripheral blood, collected 180 days after TCRalphabeta/CD19-depleted stem cell transplant. These receptors were taken from a male patient between 2 and 10 years old who had a stem cell transplant for chronic granulomatous disease, so the T cells may come from the graft donor.

This clonotype came up many times. The chain couples TRBV5-1 to TRBJ2-1, with a possible D match to TRBD2 (7 bases). Germline loops: CDR1 SGHRS, CDR2 YFSETQ. V was pared by 2 bases and J by 10 bases, with 25 bases between. CDR3 length equals 17 residues. DNA for the CDR3: TGCGCCAGCAGCTTTTGGGGACAAGGACTAGTGAAATGGGAGCAGTTCTTC. The encoded protein is CASSFWGQGLVKWEQFF.

This clonotype appeared many times. The genes are TRBV5-1 and TRBJ2-7, with 9 bases aligning to TRBD2. The CDR3 contains 16 residues. The ends lost 0 bases at V and 4 bases at J; junction bases unmatched: 8. CDR1 and CDR2 from the germline V gene are SGHRS and YFSETQ. CDR3 DNA: TGCGCCAGCAGCTTGGACTCCCTCAGCGGGAGGTACGAGCAGTACTTC. Residues: CASSLDSLSGRYEQYF.

The chain links TRBV30 to TRBJ2-2; 14 bases are shared with TRBD2. Trimming removed 3 bases from V and 3 bases from J; junction bases left unmatched: 6. Germline V gene sequence: CDR1 GTSNPN, CDR2 SVGIG (reference sequence). The CDR3 extends over 17 amino acids. The CDR3 loop reads CAWSAKTSGRDTGELFF. The CDR3, as DNA: TGTGCCTGGAGCGCAAAGACTAGCGGGAGGGACACCGGGGAGCTGTTTTTT. The full variable domain, its missing parts supplied by reference TRBV30 and TRBJ2-2, is SQTIHQWPATLVQPVGSPLSLECTVEGTSNPNLYWYRQAAGRGLQLLFYSVGIGQISSEVPQNLSASRPQDRQFILSSKKLLLSDSGFYLCAWSAKTSGRDTGELFFGEGSRLTVL.

This clonotype was recorded many times. The chain employs TRBV20-1 and TRBJ2-3; D is unclear. The germline V gene has CDR1 DFQATT and CDR2 SNEGSKA (reference sequence). This CDR3 is 12 amino acids long. V lost 2 bases and J 3 bases, leaving 6 bases between the germline ends. The CDR3 is CSARQLTDTQYF. As DNA, the CDR3 is TGCAGTGCTAGACAGCTAACAGATACGCAGTATTTT.

This clonotype was observed at least ten times. V usage is TRBV20-1 and J usage is TRBJ1-2; no clear D. The CDR3 contains 13 residues. Trimming cost V 6 bases and J 0 bases, with 11 bases left between them. Germline CDR1 reads DFQATT; CDR2 reads SNEGSKA (reference sequence). As DNA, the CDR3 is TGCAGTGCCTTGCCCAGCCCTAACTATGGCTACACCTTC. It encodes CSALPSPNYGYTF.

Many counts were recorded for this clonotype. The genes are TRBV5-1 and TRBJ2-2; possibly TRBD2 for D (5 bases). Germline-derived CDR1 and CDR2 are SGHRS and YFSETQ. With 3 bases removed from V and 5 bases from J, the gap between germline ends came to 11 bases. This CDR3 is 14 amino acids long. The CDR3 DNA reads as TGCGCCAGCAGCTCGGAGACTACGACCGGGGAGCTGTTTTTT. As protein: CASSSETTTGELFF.

This clonotype was counted at least ten times. This chain joins TRBV7-9 and TRBJ1-1; 8 positions agree with TRBD1. V lost 5 bases, J lost 1 base, and 3 bases stayed unmatched. The CDR3 loop spans 14 amino acids. The germline CDR1 and CDR2 sequences are SEHNR and FQNEAQ (reference sequence). CDR3 protein: CASSKGQANTEAFF. In DNA form, the CDR3 reads TGTGCCAGCAGCAAGGGACAGGCGAACACTGAAGCTTTCTTT.

This clonotype was detected ten times or more. The V gene is TRBV7-2, the J gene TRBJ1-2; TRBD1 agrees at 10 bases. CDR1 and CDR2 from the germline V gene are SGHTA and FQGNSA. The CDR3 spans 14 residues. The ends lost 5 bases at V and 6 bases at J; junction bases unmatched: 6. The CDR3, as DNA: TGTGCCAGCAGCCACATGGGACAGGGGAATGGCTACACCTTC. Translated: CASSHMGQGNGYTF.

This clonotype occurred many times. This sequence joins TRBV5-5 and TRBJ1-4, with no clear D. CDR1 SGHKS and CDR2 YYEKEE come from the germline V gene (reference sequence). The ends were cut back, 4 bases at V and 8 bases at J, with 21 bases in the middle. The CDR3 has 16 residues. The CDR3 is CASSPAFRTLGEKLFF. CDR3 in DNA: TGTGCCAGCAGCCCCGCTTTTAGGACCTTGGGCGAAAAACTGTTTTTT.

This clonotype was counted ten times or more. The chain uses TRBV6-5 and TRBJ2-7, with unresolved D. CDR3 length equals 14 residues. The V end lost 3 bases, the J end lost 2 bases, and 11 bases lay between the germline ends. Germline V gene lookup returns CDR1 MNHEY and CDR2 SVGAGI. CDR3 in DNA: TGTGCCAGCAGTTATCTCAGGTCGCCCTACGAGCAGTACTTC. Encoded protein: CASSYLRSPYEQYF.

This clonotype was picked up a small number of times. V gene TRBV3-1 combines with J gene TRBJ2-5; D might be TRBD2 (6 bases). Germline V gene data show CDR1 as LGHDT and CDR2 as YNNKEL (reference sequence). The V end lost 4 bases, the J end lost 1 base, and 19 bases lay between the germline ends. This CDR3 has 17 residues. The DNA for the CDR3 is TGTGCCAGCAGCCCTCCGACCCCGGGGGTGGGCCAAGAGACCCAGTACTTC. Its translation is CASSPPTPGVGQETQYF.

In this sample, this clonotype turned up many times. This rearrangement joins TRBV7-2 to TRBJ2-7, with D perhaps being TRBD1 or TRBD2 (5 bases each). Germline V gives CDR1 SGHTA, CDR2 FQGNSA. The V end lost 5 bases, the J end lost 3 bases, and 14 bases lay between the germline ends. The CDR3 extends over 14 amino acids. CDR3 amino acids: CASSPHEGYYEQYF. The CDR3 nucleotides are TGTGCCAGCAGCCCCCATGAGGGGTACTACGAGCAGTACTTC.

This clonotype showed up many times. The J gene is TRBJ2-3, the V gene TRBV7-9, with 8 bases lining up with TRBD2. Germline-derived CDR1 and CDR2 are SEHNR and FQNEAQ (reference sequence). The ends lost 1 base at V and 2 bases at J; junction bases unmatched: 8. CDR3 length equals 17 residues. The CDR3: CASSLGEQRGNTDTQYF. In DNA form, the CDR3 reads TGTGCCAGCAGCTTAGGGGAGCAGCGGGGGAACACAGATACGCAGTATTTT.

Many counts were recorded for this clonotype. The chain has TRBV28 and TRBJ2-7, with unresolved D. The CDR3 has 14 amino acids. Trimming left V 7 bases short and J 0 bases short, with 13 bases between. CDR1 and CDR2 (germline): MDHEN, SYDVKM. In nucleotides, the CDR3 is TGTGCCAGCAATTCGGTAGGGTACTCCTACGAGCAGTACTTC. Translating it yields CASNSVGYSYEQYF.

This clonotype was counted at least ten times. This chain connects TRBV12-3 or TRBV12-4 to TRBJ1-2; 7 bases match TRBD1. The CDR3 totals 15 residues. Losses at the gene ends were 5 bases for V and 4 bases for J; bases not matched to a gene: 10. CDR3 nucleotides: TGTGCCAGCAGTAGGGGGCAGGGGATCGGCTATGGCTACACCTTC. Protein product: CASSRGQGIGYGYTF.

This chain connects TRBV7-9 to TRBJ2-1, with D possibly being TRBD2 (6 bases). The germline gives CDR1 SEHNR, CDR2 FQNEAQ (reference sequence). The germline V and J ends were trimmed by 6 bases and 7 bases, with 22 bases remaining between them. This CDR3 is 16 amino acids long. As DNA, the CDR3 is TGTGCCAGCAGTTCCCGGGGGACCACCCTGTGGAATGAGCAGTTCTTC. Protein sequence: CASSSRGTTLWNEQFF.

This clonotype showed up many times. In DNA form, the CDR3 reads TGCAGCGTCGATACGAGGGACAGACTGAACTATGGCTACACCTTC. Translating gives CSVDTRDRLNYGYTF. This rearrangement joins TRBV29-1 to TRBJ1-2, with 7 bases fitting TRBD1. V was clipped by 6 bases and J by 2 bases; unmatched bases: 12. This CDR3 spans 15 amino acids. CDR1 is SQVTM, CDR2 ANQGSEA, per germline.

This clonotype was counted many times. The V gene is TRBV25-1, the J gene TRBJ2-3; 16 bases agree with TRBD2. The CDR3 contains 18 residues. Germline V gene data show CDR1 as MGHDK and CDR2 as SYGVNS. With 7 bases clipped from V and 5 bases from J, the junction kept 12 bases outside the gene matches. The CDR3 DNA reads TGTGCCAGCACCGGGACTAGCGGGAGGGCAGGGGGTCGAGATACGCAGTATTTT. It encodes CASTGTSGRAGGRDTQYF.

In its sample, this clonotype was seen a few times. The chain links TRBV6-1 to TRBJ2-7, with 11 bases lining up with TRBD2. The CDR3 covers 17 residues. Unmatched junction bases numbered 16, after V lost 6 bases and J lost 6 bases. Germline loops: CDR1 MNHNS, CDR2 SASEGT. CDR3 sequence reads: CASSPTTSGISGGEQYF. The DNA for the CDR3 is TGTGCCAGCAGCCCCACGACTAGCGGGATTAGTGGGGGCGAGCAGTACTTC.

This clonotype was detected ten times or more. The rearrangement uses TRBV12-3 or TRBV12-4 and TRBJ2-3, with 9 bases that match TRBD1. The CDR3 spans 19 residues. V lost 6 bases to trimming and J lost 0 bases; unmatched junction nucleotides: 16. The chain's CDR3 is CASSHRQGGSPTSTDTQYF. DNA for the CDR3: TGTGCCAGCAGCCACCGACAGGGGGGGTCTCCTACTAGCACAGATACGCAGTATTTT.

This clonotype was counted ten times or more. The gene calls are TRBV5-5 and TRBJ2-7; weak D call: TRBD1 (8 bases). Germline CDR1 and CDR2: SGHKS and YYEKEE (reference sequence). This CDR3 is built from 16 residues. Deletions cut 4 bases from V and 4 bases from J, with 21 bases between. This CDR3 reads CASSLAGQGGTYEQYF. The CDR3 DNA follows: TGTGCCAGCAGCCTAGCTGGACAGGGAGGGACGTACGAGCAGTACTTC.

The sample holds a few counts of this clonotype. The CDR3 DNA follows: TGCAGCGCCATCGGATTACACTACGAGCAGTACTTC. Translating it yields CSAIGLHYEQYF. The chain recombines TRBV29-1 with TRBJ2-7; D call uncertain. This CDR3 comprises 12 residues. Deletions cut 7 bases from V and 3 bases from J, with 13 bases between. From germline, CDR1 is SQVTM and CDR2 ANQGSEA.

A note on this clonotype: This could be a read error, since a much larger clone is one nucleotide away. V is TRBV12-3 or TRBV12-4 and J is TRBJ2-5, with D possibly being TRBD1 or TRBD2 (6 bases each). This CDR3 comprises 15 residues. CDR3 DNA: TGTGTCAGTACCAACCTGCGGGACATGGAAGAGACCCAGTACTTC. This gives the protein CVSTNLRDMEETQYF.

This clonotype was observed many times. This rearrangement joins TRBV29-1 to TRBJ1-1; the D is unclear. This CDR3 has 12 amino acids. Germline V gene data show CDR1 as SQVTM and CDR2 as ANQGSEA. Trimming took off 6 bases at V and 1 base at J, with 9 bases between the two ends. CDR3 DNA: TGCAGCGTAGGTCGGGAGAACACTGAAGCTTTCTTT. Amino acids: CSVGRENTEAFF. Combining the CDR3 with reference TRBV29-1 and TRBJ1-1 gives the whole variable domain SAVISQKPSRDICQRGTSLTIQCQVDSQVTMMFWYRQQPGQSLTLIATANQGSEATYESGFVIDKFPISRPNLTFSTLTVSNMSPEDSSIYLCSVGRENTEAFFGQGTRLTVV.